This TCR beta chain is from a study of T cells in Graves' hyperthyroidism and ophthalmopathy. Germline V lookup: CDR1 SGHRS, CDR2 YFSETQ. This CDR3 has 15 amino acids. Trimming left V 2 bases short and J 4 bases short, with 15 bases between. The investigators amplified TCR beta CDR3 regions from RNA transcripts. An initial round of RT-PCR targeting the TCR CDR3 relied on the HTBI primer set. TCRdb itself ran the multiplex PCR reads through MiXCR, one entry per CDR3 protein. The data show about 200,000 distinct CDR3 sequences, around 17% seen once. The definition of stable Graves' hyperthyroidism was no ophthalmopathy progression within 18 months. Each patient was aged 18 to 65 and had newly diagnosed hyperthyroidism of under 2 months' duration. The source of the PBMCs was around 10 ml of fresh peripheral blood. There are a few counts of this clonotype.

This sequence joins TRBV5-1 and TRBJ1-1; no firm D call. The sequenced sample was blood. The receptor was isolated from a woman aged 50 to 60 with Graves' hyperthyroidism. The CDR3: CASSFLGGQSTEAFF. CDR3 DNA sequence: TGCGCCAGCAGCTTCCTCGGCGGGCAATCCACTGAAGCTTTCTTT.